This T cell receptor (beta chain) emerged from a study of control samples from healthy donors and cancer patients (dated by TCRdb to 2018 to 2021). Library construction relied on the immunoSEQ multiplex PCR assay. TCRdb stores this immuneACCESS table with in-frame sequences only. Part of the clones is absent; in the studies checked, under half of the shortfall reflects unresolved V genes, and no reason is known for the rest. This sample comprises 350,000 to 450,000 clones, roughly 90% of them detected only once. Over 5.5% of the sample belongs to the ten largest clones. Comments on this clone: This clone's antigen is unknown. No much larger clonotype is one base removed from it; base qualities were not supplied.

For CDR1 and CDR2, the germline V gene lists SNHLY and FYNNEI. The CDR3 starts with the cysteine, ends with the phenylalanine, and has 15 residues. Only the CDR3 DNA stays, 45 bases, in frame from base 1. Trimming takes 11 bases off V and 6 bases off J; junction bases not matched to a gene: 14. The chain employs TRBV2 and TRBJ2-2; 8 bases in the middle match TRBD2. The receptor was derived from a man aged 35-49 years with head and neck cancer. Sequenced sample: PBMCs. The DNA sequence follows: TGTGCCTCCCAAAGCCTAGCGGGTTTCTCCGGGGAGCTGTTTTTT. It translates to CASQSLAGFSGELFF.